One TCR beta chain is described in this entry. This record belongs to a study of blood T cell repertoires in COVID-19. About the research overall: In each case, the material was cDNA or gDNA derived from T cells, B-cell-depleted T cells, or PBMCs.

The repertoire was sequenced with immunoSEQ multiplex PCR; TCRdb's copy has only in-frame clones and lacks some. Among approximately 140,000 clones listed, around 88% were seen once. Participant ages covered 18 to 89 years across about two dozen US areas. Participant-reported clinical history was the basis for cohort assignment. Among Cohort 3 donors, those recovered had two negative PCRs, clearance, or symptom resolution. This clonotype originated in a woman between 45 and 65 years old who had recovered from COVID-19. Sequencing was performed on PBMCs or T cells enriched from blood (not recorded which).

In DNA, the CDR3 is TGTGCCTGGGGTCAGGGGGGAGATCATGAGCAGTTCTTC. Amino acid sequence: CAWGQGGDHEQFF. The gene calls are TRBV30 and TRBJ2-1; D might be TRBD1 (7 bases). Germline V gene sequence: CDR1 GTSNPN, CDR2 SVGIG (reference sequence). This CDR3 spans 13 amino acids. Between the trimmed V and J ends, which lost 5 bases and 8 bases, there was a span of 16 bases.